This T cell receptor (beta chain) originates from a study of cytomegalovirus exposure and HLA in healthy donors. PCR employed 60 Vbeta and 13 Jbeta primers. TCRdb's copy holds only in-frame clones and misses some; the assay was immunoSEQ multiplex PCR. The data hold about 110,000 clones, with more than 65% observed a single time. Per germline, CDR1 SGHTA and CDR2 FQGNSA. The CDR3 length is 13 residues. V shed 1 base and J 4 bases; nucleotides not matched to a gene: 0. J is TRBJ1-2 and V is TRBV7-2, with 7 bases aligning to TRBD1. The sequencing sample was made of PBMCs. The clonotype comes from a man younger than 45 in good health and CMV-seronegative. The CDR3: CASSLDRGYGYTF. The CDR3 DNA sequence: TGTGCCAGCAGCTTAGACAGGGGCTATGGCTACACCTTC.